A selection of T cell receptor beta chains follows, all from one sample in a study of cytomegalovirus exposure and HLA in healthy donors. Sequenced by immunoSEQ multiplex PCR; TCRdb stores in-frame clones only, minus some. The data show under 200,000 clones, around 85% seen once. Sequencing was done on a sample of PBMCs. The receptors derive from a man in his forties in good health and CMV-seropositive. Each CDR3 is given with its conserved first and last residue. A D gene is named only where the DNA matches it firmly. Part of the rows lack a size; the others show once, few, many or a class for expanded clones.

d_gene: -; j_gene: TRBJ1-5; v_gene: TRBV27; abundance: -; CDR3nt: TGTGCCAGCAGCTCCTTGGGGGCTGGCCGCAATCAGCCCCAGCATTTT; CDR3aa: CASSSLGAGRNQPQHF
d_gene: TRBD1; j_gene: TRBJ1-2; v_gene: TRBV30; abundance: -; CDR3nt: TGTGCCTGGAGTGAGGACAGGGGGATCTATGGCTACACCTTC; CDR3aa: CAWSEDRGIYGYTF
d_gene: -; j_gene: TRBJ1-1; v_gene: TRBV9; abundance: -; CDR3nt: TGTGCCAGCAGCTTCGCCGGGACACTCACCGAAGCTTTCTTT; CDR3aa: CASSFAGTLTEAFF
d_gene: -; j_gene: TRBJ2-7; v_gene: TRBV14; abundance: -; CDR3nt: TGTGCCAGCAGCCGATTGTCGGGGAGATTTGCCTACGAGCAGTACTTC; CDR3aa: CASSRLSGRFAYEQYF
d_gene: -; j_gene: TRBJ2-1; v_gene: TRBV4-3; abundance: -; CDR3nt: TGCGCCAGCAGCCAAGATGTAGGAAGGGGTTTCTACAATGAGCAGTTCTTC; CDR3aa: CASSQDVGRGFYNEQFF
d_gene: -; j_gene: TRBJ2-7; v_gene: TRBV7-7; abundance: -; CDR3nt: TGTGCTAGCAGCCTGACACCCAGCTCCTACGAGCAGTACTTC; CDR3aa: CASSLTPSSYEQYF
d_gene: -; j_gene: TRBJ2-2; v_gene: TRBV5-4; abundance: -; CDR3nt: TGTGCCAGCAGCTTGCATAACACCGGGGAGCTGTTTTTT; CDR3aa: CASSLHNTGELFF
d_gene: -; j_gene: TRBJ2-3; v_gene: TRBV5-1; abundance: -; CDR3nt: TGCGCCAGCAGGAGTCAGGCCCTTAGCACAGATACGCAGTATTTT; CDR3aa: CASRSQALSTDTQYF
d_gene: TRBD2; j_gene: TRBJ2-2; v_gene: TRBV7-6; abundance: few; CDR3nt: TGTGCCAGCAGCAGACTAGCGGGGAACACCGGGGAGCTGTTTTTT; CDR3aa: CASSRLAGNTGELFF
d_gene: -; j_gene: TRBJ2-3; v_gene: TRBV20-1; abundance: -; CDR3nt: TGCAGTGCTGGAACAGGTGATACGCAGTATTTT; CDR3aa: CSAGTGDTQYF
d_gene: TRBD2; j_gene: TRBJ2-2; v_gene: TRBV19; abundance: -; CDR3nt: TGTGCCAGTAGTCCGGGACTAGCATTCGCCGGGGAGCTGTTTTTT; CDR3aa: CASSPGLAFAGELFF
d_gene: TRBD2; j_gene: TRBJ2-2; v_gene: TRBV5-4; abundance: -; CDR3nt: TGTGCCAGCAGCTTGGTGTGGGGGGGATCGAACGGGGAGCTGTTTTTT; CDR3aa: CASSLVWGGSNGELFF
d_gene: -; j_gene: TRBJ2-7; v_gene: TRBV5-1; abundance: once; CDR3nt: TGCGCCAGCAGCTTTGGGGGCCAGTCCTACGAGCAGTACTTC; CDR3aa: CASSFGGQSYEQYF
d_gene: TRBD1; j_gene: TRBJ1-1; v_gene: TRBV7-8; abundance: -; CDR3nt: TGTGCCAGCAGCTCCGAGGGGACAGGGGGAACTGAAGCTTTCTTT; CDR3aa: CASSSEGTGGTEAFF
d_gene: -; j_gene: TRBJ2-7; v_gene: TRBV18; abundance: -; CDR3nt: TGTGCCAGCTCACCCGCTTACAGCGAGCAGTACTTC; CDR3aa: CASSPAYSEQYF
d_gene: -; j_gene: TRBJ1-5; v_gene: TRBV10-1; abundance: -; CDR3nt: TGCGCCAGCAGTGAGGGAGGCGTAGGCTTCCCCCAGCATTTT; CDR3aa: CASSEGGVGFPQHF
d_gene: -; j_gene: TRBJ1-1; v_gene: TRBV28; abundance: -; CDR3nt: TGTGCCAGCAGTTTAACAGGGACGAACACTGAAGCTTTCTTT; CDR3aa: CASSLTGTNTEAFF